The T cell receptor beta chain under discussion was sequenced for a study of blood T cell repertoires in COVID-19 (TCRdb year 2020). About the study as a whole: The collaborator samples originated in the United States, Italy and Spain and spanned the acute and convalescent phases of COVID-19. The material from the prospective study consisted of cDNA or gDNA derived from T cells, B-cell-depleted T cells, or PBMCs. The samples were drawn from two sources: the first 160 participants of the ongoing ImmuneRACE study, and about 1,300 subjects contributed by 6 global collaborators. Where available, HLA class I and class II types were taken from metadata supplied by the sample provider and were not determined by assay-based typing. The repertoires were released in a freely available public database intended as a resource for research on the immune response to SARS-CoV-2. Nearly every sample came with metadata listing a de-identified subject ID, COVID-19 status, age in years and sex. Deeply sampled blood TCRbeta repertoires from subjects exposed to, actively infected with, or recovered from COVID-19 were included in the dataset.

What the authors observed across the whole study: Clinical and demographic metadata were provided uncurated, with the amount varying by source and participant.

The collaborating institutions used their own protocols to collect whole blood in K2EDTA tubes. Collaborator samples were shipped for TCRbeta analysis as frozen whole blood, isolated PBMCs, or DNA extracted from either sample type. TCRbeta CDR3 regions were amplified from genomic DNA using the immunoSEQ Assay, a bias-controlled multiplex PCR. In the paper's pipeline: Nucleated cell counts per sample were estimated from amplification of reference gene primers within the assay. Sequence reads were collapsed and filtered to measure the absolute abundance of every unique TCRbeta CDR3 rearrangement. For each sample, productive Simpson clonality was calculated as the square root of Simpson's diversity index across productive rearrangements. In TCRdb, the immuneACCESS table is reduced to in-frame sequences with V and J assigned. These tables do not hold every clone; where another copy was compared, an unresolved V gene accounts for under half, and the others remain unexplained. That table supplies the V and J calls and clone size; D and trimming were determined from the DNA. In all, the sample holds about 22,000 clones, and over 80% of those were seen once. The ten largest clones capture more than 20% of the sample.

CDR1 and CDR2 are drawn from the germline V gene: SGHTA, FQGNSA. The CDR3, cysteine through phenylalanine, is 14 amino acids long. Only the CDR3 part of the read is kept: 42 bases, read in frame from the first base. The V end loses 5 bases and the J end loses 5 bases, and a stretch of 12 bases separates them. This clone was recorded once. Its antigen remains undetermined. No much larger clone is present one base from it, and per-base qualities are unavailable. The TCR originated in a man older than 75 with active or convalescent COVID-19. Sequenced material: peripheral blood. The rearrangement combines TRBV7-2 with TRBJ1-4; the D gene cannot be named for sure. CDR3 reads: CASSRGRGNEKLFF. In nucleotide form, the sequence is TGTGCCAGCAGCCGTGGACGGGGAAATGAAAAACTGTTTTTT. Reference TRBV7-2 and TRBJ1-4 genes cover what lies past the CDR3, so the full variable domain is GAGVSQSPSNKVTEKGKDVELRCDPISGHTALYWYRQSLGQGLEFLIYFQGNSAPDKSGLPSDRFSAERTGGSVSTLTIQRTQQEDSAVYLCASSRGRGNEKLFFGSGTQLSVL.